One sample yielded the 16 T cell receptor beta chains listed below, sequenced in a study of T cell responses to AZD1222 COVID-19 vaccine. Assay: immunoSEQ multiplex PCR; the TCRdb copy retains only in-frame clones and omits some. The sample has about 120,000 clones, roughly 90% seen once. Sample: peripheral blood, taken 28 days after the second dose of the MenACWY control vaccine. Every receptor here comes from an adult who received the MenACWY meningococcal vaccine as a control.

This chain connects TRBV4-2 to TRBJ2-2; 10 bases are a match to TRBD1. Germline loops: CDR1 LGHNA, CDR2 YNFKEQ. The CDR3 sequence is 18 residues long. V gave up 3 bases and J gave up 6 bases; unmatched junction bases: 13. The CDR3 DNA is TGTGCCAGCAGCCAGCCCGGGACAGGGGATGGGGCCGCCGGGGAGCTGTTTTTT. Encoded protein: CASSQPGTGDGAAGELFF.

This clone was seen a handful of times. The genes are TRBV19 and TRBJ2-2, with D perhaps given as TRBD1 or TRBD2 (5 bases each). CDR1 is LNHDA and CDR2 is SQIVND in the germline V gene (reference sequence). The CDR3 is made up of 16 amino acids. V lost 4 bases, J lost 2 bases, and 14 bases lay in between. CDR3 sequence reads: CASSKGTDPNTGELFF. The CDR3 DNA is TGTGCCAGTAGTAAGGGGACGGACCCCAACACCGGGGAGCTGTTTTTT.

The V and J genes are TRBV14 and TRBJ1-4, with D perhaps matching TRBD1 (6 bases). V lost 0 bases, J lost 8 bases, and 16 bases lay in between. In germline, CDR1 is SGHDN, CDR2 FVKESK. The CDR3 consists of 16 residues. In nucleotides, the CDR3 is TGTGCCAGCAGCCAAGATTCGGGGGGGCTGGGAGAAAAACTGTTTTTT. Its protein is CASSQDSGGLGEKLFF.

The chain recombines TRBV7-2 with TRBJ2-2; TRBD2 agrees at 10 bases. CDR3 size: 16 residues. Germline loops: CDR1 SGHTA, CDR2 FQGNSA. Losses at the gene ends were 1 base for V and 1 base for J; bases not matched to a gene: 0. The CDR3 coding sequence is TGTGCCAGCAGCTTAGGACTAGCGGGGAACACCGGGGAGCTGTTTTTT. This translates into CASSLGLAGNTGELFF.

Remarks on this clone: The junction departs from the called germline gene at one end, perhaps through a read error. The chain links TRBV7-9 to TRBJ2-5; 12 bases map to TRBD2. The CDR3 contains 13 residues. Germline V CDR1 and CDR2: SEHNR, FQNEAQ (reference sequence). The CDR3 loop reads CASSLDGLAGPNF. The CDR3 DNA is TGTGCCAGCAGCTTAGACGGACTAGCGGGACCGAACTTC. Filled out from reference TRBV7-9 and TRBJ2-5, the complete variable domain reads DTGVSQNPRHKITKRGQNVTFRCDPISEHNRLYWYRQTLGQGPEFLTYFQNEAQLEKSRLLSDRFSAERPKGSFSTLEIQRTEQGDSAMYLCASSLDGLAGPNFGPGTRLLVL.

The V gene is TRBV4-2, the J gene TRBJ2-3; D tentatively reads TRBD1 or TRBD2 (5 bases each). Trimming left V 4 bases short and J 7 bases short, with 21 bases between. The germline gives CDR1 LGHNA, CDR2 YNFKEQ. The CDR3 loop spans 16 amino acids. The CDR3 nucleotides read TGTGCCAGCAGCCCCCCGGGTTGGGGACCCACCCATACGCAGTATTTT. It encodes CASSPPGWGPTHTQYF.

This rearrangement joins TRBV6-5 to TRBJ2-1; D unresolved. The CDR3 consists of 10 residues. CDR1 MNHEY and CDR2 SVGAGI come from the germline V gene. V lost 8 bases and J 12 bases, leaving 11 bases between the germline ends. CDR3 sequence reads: CASGQRWQFF. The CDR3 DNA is TGTGCCAGCGGTCAACGGTGGCAGTTCTTC.

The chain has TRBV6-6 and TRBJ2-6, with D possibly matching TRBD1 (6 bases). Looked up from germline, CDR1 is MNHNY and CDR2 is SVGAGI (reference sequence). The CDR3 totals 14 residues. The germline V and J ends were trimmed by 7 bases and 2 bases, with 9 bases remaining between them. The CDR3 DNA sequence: TGTGCCAGCACCAAGGGGGCTGGGGCCAACGTCCTGACTTTC. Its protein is CASTKGAGANVLTF.

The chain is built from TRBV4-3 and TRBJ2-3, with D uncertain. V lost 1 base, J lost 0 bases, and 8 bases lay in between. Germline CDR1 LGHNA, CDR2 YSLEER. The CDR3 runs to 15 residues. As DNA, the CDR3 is TGCGCCAGCAGCCAAGGACCATCTAGCACAGATACGCAGTATTTT. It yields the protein CASSQGPSSTDTQYF.

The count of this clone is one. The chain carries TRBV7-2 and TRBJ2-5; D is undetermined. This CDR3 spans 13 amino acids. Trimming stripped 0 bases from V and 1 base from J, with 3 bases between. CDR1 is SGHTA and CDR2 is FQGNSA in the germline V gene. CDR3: CASSLAVQETQYF. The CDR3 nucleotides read TGTGCCAGCAGCTTAGCTGTCCAAGAGACCCAGTACTTC.

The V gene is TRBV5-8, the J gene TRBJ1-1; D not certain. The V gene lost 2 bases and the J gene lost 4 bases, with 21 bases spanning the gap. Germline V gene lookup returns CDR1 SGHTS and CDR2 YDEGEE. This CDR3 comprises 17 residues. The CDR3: CASSLVRVAVGVTEAFF. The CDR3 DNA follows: TGTGCCAGCAGCTTAGTGAGGGTGGCCGTTGGGGTCACTGAAGCTTTCTTT.

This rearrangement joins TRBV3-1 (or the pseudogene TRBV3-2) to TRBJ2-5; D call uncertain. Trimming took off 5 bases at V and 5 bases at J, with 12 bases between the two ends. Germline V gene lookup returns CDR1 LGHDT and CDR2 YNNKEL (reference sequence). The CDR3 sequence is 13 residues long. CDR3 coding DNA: TGTGCCAGCAGCGTAACCCTGGGGGAGACCCAGTACTTC. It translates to CASSVTLGETQYF.

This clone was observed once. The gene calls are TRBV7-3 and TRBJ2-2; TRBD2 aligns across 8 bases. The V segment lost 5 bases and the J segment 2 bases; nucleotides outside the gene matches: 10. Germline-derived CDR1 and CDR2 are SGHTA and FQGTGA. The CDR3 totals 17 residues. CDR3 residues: CASSPTVLAENTGELFF. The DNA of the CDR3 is TGTGCCAGCAGCCCTACTGTACTAGCGGAAAACACCGGGGAGCTGTTTTTT.

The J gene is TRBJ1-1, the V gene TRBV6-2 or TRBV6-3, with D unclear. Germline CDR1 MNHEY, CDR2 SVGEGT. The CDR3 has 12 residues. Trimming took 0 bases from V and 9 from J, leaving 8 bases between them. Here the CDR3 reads CASSYSWGKAFF. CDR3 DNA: TGTGCCAGCAGTTACTCGTGGGGAAAAGCTTTCTTT.

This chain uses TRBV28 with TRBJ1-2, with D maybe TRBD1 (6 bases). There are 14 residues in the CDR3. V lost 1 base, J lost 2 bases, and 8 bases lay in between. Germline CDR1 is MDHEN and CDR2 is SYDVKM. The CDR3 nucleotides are TGTGCCAGCAGTTTATTTACAGGGAACTATGGCTACACCTTC. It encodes CASSLFTGNYGYTF.

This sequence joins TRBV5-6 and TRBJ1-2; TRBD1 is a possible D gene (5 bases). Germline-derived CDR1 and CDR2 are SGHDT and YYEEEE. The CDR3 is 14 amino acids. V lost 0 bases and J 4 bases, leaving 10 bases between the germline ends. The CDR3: CASSLVTGPYGYTF. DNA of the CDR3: TGTGCCAGCAGCTTGGTTACGGGGCCCTATGGCTACACCTTC.